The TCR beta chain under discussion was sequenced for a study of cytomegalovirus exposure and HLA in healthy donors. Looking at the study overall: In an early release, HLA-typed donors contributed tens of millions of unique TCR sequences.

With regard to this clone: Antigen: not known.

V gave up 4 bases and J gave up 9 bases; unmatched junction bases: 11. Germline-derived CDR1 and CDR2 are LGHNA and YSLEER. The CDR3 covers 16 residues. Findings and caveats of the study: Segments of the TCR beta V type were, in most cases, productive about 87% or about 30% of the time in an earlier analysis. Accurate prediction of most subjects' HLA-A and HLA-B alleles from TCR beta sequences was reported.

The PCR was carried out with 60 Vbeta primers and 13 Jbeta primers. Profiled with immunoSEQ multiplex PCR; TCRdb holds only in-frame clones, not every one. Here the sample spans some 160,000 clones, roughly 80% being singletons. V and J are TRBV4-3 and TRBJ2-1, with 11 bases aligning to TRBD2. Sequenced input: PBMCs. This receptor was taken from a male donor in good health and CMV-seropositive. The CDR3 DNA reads TGCGCCAGCAGCCTAGCGGGAGGGGGCCCACTTGGTGAGCAGTTCTTC. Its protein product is CASSLAGGGPLGEQFF.